The entry that follows covers one T cell receptor (beta chain) sequence. Its antigen is undetermined. Sequenced by immunoSEQ multiplex PCR; TCRdb stores in-frame clones only, minus some. The sample shows fewer than 400,000 clones, about 91% of them seen only once. Described treatment: roughly 18 received Ad26.COV2.S at low or high dose, single or two shots; a few received placebo; per-sample allocation not given. Samples were taken on day 63 after the first vaccine or placebo injection. The sample is drawn from a study of Ad26.COV2.S vaccination and SARS-CoV-2 variants. Looking at the study overall: The donor participated in the COV1001 trial, in its Ad26.COV2.S arm. The authors gave Ad26.COV2.S intramuscularly, either once or twice 56 days apart. General study points: Analytic work on TCR breadth and depth might have understated the full extent of total T cell responses.

The sample here was peripheral blood, taken in a trial of Ad26.COV2.S vaccine versus placebo. The receptor was isolated from a person between 18 and 60 years old who received the Ad26.COV2.S COVID-19 vaccine or a placebo.

The CDR3, as DNA: TGTGCCAGCAGCCAGGGGGTTTCTAATGAAAAACTGTTTTTT. Its protein product is CASSQGVSNEKLFF. The J gene is TRBJ1-4, the V gene TRBV7-9; TRBD1 matches at 7 bases. Germline assignment: CDR1 SEHNR and CDR2 FQNEAQ (reference sequence). V trimming: 5 bases; J trimming: 3 bases; junction bases outside the gene matches: 3. CDR3 length equals 14 residues.